Shown below are 13 T cell receptor beta chains from a single sample sequenced in a study of Ad26.COV2.S vaccination and SARS-CoV-2 variants (dated by TCRdb to the early 2020s). The library came from the immunoSEQ multiplex PCR assay. This immuneACCESS table, as held by TCRdb, lists in-frame sequences with V and J called but not all clones. Of the missing ones, under half trace to an unresolved V gene in checked studies; the others have no known cause. The sample profile shows around 270,000 clones; approximately 90% of them were found once. Of the sample, roughly 3% falls within the top ten clones. Interpreted using the paper, the treatment or condition label stands for: 15 to 20 received Ad26.COV2.S at low or high dose, single or two shots; about five received placebo; per-sample allocation not given. Repertoires of vaccine and placebo recipients were sequenced from samples collected on day 63 after the first injection.

The starting material was peripheral blood, obtained in a trial of Ad26.COV2.S vaccine versus placebo. Every receptor here comes from a person between 18 and 60 years old who received the Ad26.COV2.S COVID-19 vaccine or a placebo.

The V call is TRBV11-2, the J call TRBJ2-1, with TRBD1 matching over 7 bases. With V trimmed by 3 bases and J by 3 bases, 14 bases remained unmatched. Per germline, CDR1 SGHAT and CDR2 FQNNGV. The CDR3 runs 18 residues. In DNA form, the CDR3 reads TGTGCCAGCAGCTTTCCAAAAGGGGGCAGGGGGATCTACAATGAGCAGTTCTTC. Its translation: CASSFPKGGRGIYNEQFF. The full variable domain, with the rest looked up from reference TRBV11-2 and TRBJ2-1, is EAGVAQSPRYKIIEKRQSVAFWCNPISGHATLYWYQQILGQGPKLLIQFQNNGVVDDSQLPKDRFSAERLKGVDSTLKIQPAKLEDSAVYLCASSFPKGGRGIYNEQFFGPGTRLTVL.

This clone appeared once. The genes are TRBV28 and TRBJ2-7; 7 bases line up with TRBD1. The ends lost 3 bases at V and 3 bases at J; junction bases unmatched: 2. Germline CDR1 reads MDHEN; CDR2 reads SYDVKM. CDR3 length: 13 residues. CDR3: CASSFSGGYEQYF. In DNA form, the CDR3 reads TGTGCCAGCAGTTTTTCAGGGGGCTACGAGCAGTACTTC.

In nucleotides, the CDR3 is TGTGCCAGCAGCCCACTAGCGGGACGAGAGACCCAGTACTTC. This codes for CASSPLAGRETQYF. The chain links TRBV5-6 to TRBJ2-5; TRBD2 agrees at 10 bases. Germline CDR1 is SGHDT and CDR2 is YYEEEE. This CDR3 spans 14 amino acids. Trimming took 4 bases from V and 4 from J; bases not matched to a gene: 4.

The rearrangement uses TRBV11-1 and TRBJ2-7; a possible D gene is TRBD2 (6 bases). V lost 5 bases and J 4 bases, leaving 18 bases between the germline ends. CDR3 length equals 15 residues. The V gene's germline CDR1 is SGHAT and CDR2 FQDESV (reference sequence). The CDR3 DNA reads TGTGCCAGCAGCCTCGTGCCGGGGGAACGATACGAGCAGTACGTC. It encodes CASSLVPGERYEQYV.

The rearrangement links TRBV7-2 to TRBJ1-3, with unresolved D. The CDR3 contains 16 residues. Germline values: CDR1 SGHTA, CDR2 FQGNSA. Trimming removed 2 bases from V and 1 base from J, with 12 bases in between. DNA for the CDR3: TGTGCCAGCAGCTTAAACTTTGGCTCTTCTGGAAACACCATATATTTT. Amino acid sequence: CASSLNFGSSGNTIYF.

The V and J genes are TRBV24-1 and TRBJ2-2; D not resolved. The ends were cut back, 5 bases at V and 8 bases at J, with 11 bases in the middle. CDR3 length: 13 residues. Germline values: CDR1 KGHDR, CDR2 SFDVKD. This chain's CDR3 is CATSGLARGELFF. The CDR3, as DNA: TGTGCCACCAGTGGACTCGCCCGGGGGGAGCTGTTTTTT.

DNA of the CDR3: TGTGCCAGCAGTTACGGGGGGGCAGAGGCGGATACGCAGTATTTT. Amino acids: CASSYGGAEADTQYF. The rearrangement joins TRBV6-6 to TRBJ2-3; a weak D match, TRBD2 (7 bases). V was pared by 2 bases and J by 6 bases, with 15 bases between. Germline lookup yields CDR1 MNHNY and CDR2 SVGAGI (reference sequence). CDR3 length: 15 amino acids.

J is TRBJ1-5 and V is TRBV5-8; unclear D gene. The CDR3 contains 12 residues. Trimming took 0 bases from V and 7 from J, leaving 5 bases between them. CDR1 and CDR2 (germline): SGHTS, YDEGEE. CDR3 nucleotides: TGTGCCAGCAGCTTGGTAGGGCAGCCCCAGCATTTT. Amino acid sequence: CASSLVGQPQHF.

This clone appeared once. The rearrangement uses TRBV12-3 or TRBV12-4 and TRBJ2-7, with D perhaps being TRBD1 or TRBD2 (5 bases each). CDR3 length: 13 residues. V gave up 8 bases and J gave up 4 bases, with 15 bases separating them. This CDR3 reads CASSPGPRYEQYV. CDR3 bases: TGTGCCAGCTCCCCGGGGCCACGATACGAGCAGTACGTC.

The V call is TRBV6-2 or TRBV6-3, the J call TRBJ2-7; 7 bases align to TRBD1. The CDR3 spans 14 residues. CDR1 is MNHEY and CDR2 is SVGEGT in the germline V gene. J gave up 1 base and V 5 bases, and 5 bases lay outside the gene matches. CDR3 DNA sequence: TGTGCCAGCAGTGCACAGGGGCAATCCTACGAGCAGTACGTC. Residues: CASSAQGQSYEQYV.

The chain recombines TRBV11-2 with TRBJ2-7; no reliable D call. Trimming stripped 5 bases from V and 4 bases from J, with 12 bases between. Germline assignment: CDR1 SGHAT and CDR2 FQNNGV. The CDR3 is 13 residues long. CDR3: CASSPGPPYEQYV. In nucleotides, the CDR3 is TGTGCCAGCAGCCCCGGTCCCCCGTACGAGCAGTACGTC.

V gene TRBV29-1 combines with J gene TRBJ1-5, with D possibly being TRBD1 (5 bases). This CDR3 is 15 amino acids long. The V end lost 6 bases, the J end lost 4 bases, and 19 bases lay between the germline ends. The germline V gene has CDR1 SQVTM and CDR2 ANQGSEA. CDR3 amino acids: CSVAGGAGWNQPQHF. The CDR3 coding sequence is TGCAGCGTGGCGGGTGGAGCAGGGTGGAATCAGCCCCAGCATTTT.

V is TRBV30 and J is TRBJ1-1; D perhaps matches TRBD1 (5 bases). CDR3 length: 14 amino acids. Looked up from germline, CDR1 is GTSNPN and CDR2 is SVGIG (reference sequence). V lost 4 bases and J 1 base, leaving 13 bases between the germline ends. The CDR3 loop reads CAWTPTVTNTEAFF. Written as DNA, the CDR3 is TGTGCCTGGACTCCGACAGTAACGAACACTGAAGCTTTCTTT.